This T cell receptor beta chain is from a study of T-cell reconstitution after alpha-beta-depleted transplantation in children. Study results and limitations: Day-60 TCRbeta diversity that was high in some patients was derived from surviving recipient T cells and thymic progenitors. T-cell counts and diversity at one year post-transplant came mainly from newly produced T cells. Expanded graft clones, several hundred of them, were reportedly the source of alpha-beta T cells about two months after transplant.

Germline CDR1 is ENHRY and CDR2 is SYGVKD. CDR3 length equals 16 residues. The germline V and J ends were trimmed by 0 bases and 7 bases, with 18 bases remaining between them. This clonotype was counted at least ten times. Antigen: not known. Preparing the TCRbeta library involved the use of unique molecular identifiers. TCRdb analysed the PCR reads with MiXCR anew, one entry per CDR3 protein. This table holds 540,000 or so distinct CDR3 sequences, more than 20% found once. This specimen was PBMCs, mostly from graft donor cells, taken 360 days after TCRalphabeta/CD19-depleted stem cell transplant. The clonotype comes from a boy under three years old who had a stem cell transplant for acute myeloid leukemia, so the T cells may come from the graft donor. This chain links TRBV10-3 with TRBJ2-5; D may be TRBD1 or TRBD2 (5 bases each). The CDR3 coding sequence is TGTGCCATCAGTGAGTCGACGGGACCCCCCTTAGGGACCCAGTACTTC. As protein: CAISESTGPPLGTQYF.